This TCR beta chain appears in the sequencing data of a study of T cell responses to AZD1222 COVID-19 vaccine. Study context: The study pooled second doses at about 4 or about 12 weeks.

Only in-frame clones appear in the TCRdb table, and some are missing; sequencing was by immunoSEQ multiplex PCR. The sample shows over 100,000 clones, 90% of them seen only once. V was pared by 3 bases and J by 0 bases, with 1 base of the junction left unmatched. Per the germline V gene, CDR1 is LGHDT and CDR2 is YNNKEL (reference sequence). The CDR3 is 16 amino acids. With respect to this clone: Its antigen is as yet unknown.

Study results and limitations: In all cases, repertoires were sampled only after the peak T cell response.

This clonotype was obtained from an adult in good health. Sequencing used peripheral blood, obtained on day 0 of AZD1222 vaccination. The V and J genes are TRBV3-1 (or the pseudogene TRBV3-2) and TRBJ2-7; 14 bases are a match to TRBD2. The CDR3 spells CASSQGLAGVSYEQYF. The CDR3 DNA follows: TGTGCCAGCAGCCAGGGACTAGCGGGGGTCTCCTACGAGCAGTACTTC.